This T cell receptor (beta chain) appears in the sequencing data of a study of response to subunit inactivated influenza vaccine. Whole-study findings and limits: Each seasonal influenza vaccination, the authors suggested, recruits few new T cells.

Concerning this clonotype itself: Its target is unknown.

TCRdb analysed the RT-PCR reads with MiXCR anew, one entry per CDR3 protein. The sample consists of 700,000 to 800,000 distinct CDR3 sequences, about 18% of them appearing once. Trimming took off 3 bases at V and 0 bases at J, with 12 bases between the two ends. This CDR3 contains 15 residues. Germline CDR1 and CDR2: DFQATT and SNEGSKA (reference sequence). This chain connects TRBV20-1 to TRBJ2-4; a possible D gene is TRBD1 (5 bases). Specimen: PBMCs from blood, collected more than 4 days after vaccination. The receptor was isolated from a middle-aged man who received an inactivated influenza vaccine. Written as DNA, the CDR3 is TGCAGTGCTAGTGCAGACAGTCTAGCCAAAAACATTCAGTACTTC. Translated: CSASADSLAKNIQYF.